This paragraph reports one T cell receptor (beta chain). The CDR3 consists of 13 residues. V lost 6 bases, J lost 7 bases, and 5 bases stayed unmatched. Libraries were prepared by immunoSEQ multiplex PCR; TCRdb keeps only in-frame clonotypes and omits some of them. The sample consists of 150,000 or so clones, approximately 88% of them appearing once. The entry originates in a study of blood T cell repertoires in COVID-19. Sequenced material: peripheral blood. The gene calls are TRBV12-3 or TRBV12-4 and TRBJ2-3; 9 nucleotides align to TRBD1. This TCR came from a man between 50 and 59 years old with acute or convalescent COVID-19. The CDR3 loop is CASSTTGGYTQYF. As DNA, the CDR3 is TGTGCCAGCAGCACGACAGGGGGATATACGCAGTATTTT.